These 2 T cell receptor beta chains were all obtained from the same sample, sequenced in a study of blood T cell repertoires in COVID-19. Assay used: immunoSEQ multiplex PCR; TCRdb lists only in-frame clones, some missing. The data contain 350,000 to 450,000 clones, 85% of them singletons. Sequenced input: peripheral blood. The source of these receptors is a woman between 18 and 30 years old with acute or convalescent COVID-19.

The chain employs TRBV5-6 and TRBJ2-3; 8 positions agree with TRBD2. The V and J ends lost 2 bases and 6 bases, in that order; junction bases with no gene match: 8. Germline V gene sequence: CDR1 SGHDT, CDR2 YYEEEE. The CDR3 has 15 residues. CDR3 in DNA: TGTGCCAGCAGCTTCGTCACGGGAGGGTCGGATACGCAGTATTTT. Its translation: CASSFVTGGSDTQYF. Based on the CDR3 plus reference TRBV5-6 and TRBJ2-3, the full variable domain is DAGVTQSPTHLIKTRGQQVTLRCSPKSGHDTVSWYQQALGQGPQFIFQYYEEEERQRGNFPDRFSGHQFPNYSSELNVNALLLGDSALYLCASSFVTGGSDTQYFGPGTRLTVL.

The chain joins TRBV29-1 to TRBJ2-7, with TRBD2 matching over 11 bases. Germline V gene data show CDR1 as SQVTM and CDR2 as ANQGSEA. The CDR3 is 12 residues long. V lost 7 bases to trimming and J lost 2 bases; unmatched junction nucleotides: 1. The CDR3 DNA reads as TGCAGCGCGACTAGCGGGACCTACGAGCAGTACTTC. This sequence encodes CSATSGTYEQYF.